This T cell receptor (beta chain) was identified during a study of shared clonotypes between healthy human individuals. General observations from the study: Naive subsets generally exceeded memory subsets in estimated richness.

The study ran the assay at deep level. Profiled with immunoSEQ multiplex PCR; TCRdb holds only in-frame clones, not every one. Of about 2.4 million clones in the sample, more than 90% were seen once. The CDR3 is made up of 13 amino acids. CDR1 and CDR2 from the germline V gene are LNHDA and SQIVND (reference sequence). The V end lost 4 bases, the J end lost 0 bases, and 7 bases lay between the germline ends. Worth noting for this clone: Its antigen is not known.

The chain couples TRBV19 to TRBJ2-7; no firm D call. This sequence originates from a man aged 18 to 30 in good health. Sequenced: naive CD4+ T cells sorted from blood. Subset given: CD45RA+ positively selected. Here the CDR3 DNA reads TGTGCCAGTAGTACCGGGCCCTCCTACGAGCAGTACTTC. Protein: CASSTGPSYEQYF.